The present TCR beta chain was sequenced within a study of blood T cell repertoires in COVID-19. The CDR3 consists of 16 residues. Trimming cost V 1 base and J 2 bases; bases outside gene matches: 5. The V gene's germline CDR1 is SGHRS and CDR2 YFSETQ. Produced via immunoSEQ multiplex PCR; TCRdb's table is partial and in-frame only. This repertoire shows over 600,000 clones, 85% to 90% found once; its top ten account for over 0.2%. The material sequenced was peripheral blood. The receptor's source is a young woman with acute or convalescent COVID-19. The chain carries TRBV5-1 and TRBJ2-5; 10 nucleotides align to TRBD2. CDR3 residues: CASSLLAGGVQETQYF. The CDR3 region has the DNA TGCGCCAGCAGCTTGTTAGCGGGGGGCGTACAAGAGACCCAGTACTTC.